These 7 T cell receptor beta chains were sequenced from one sample in a study of blood T cell repertoires in COVID-19. Measured with immunoSEQ multiplex PCR; TCRdb has only the in-frame clones, and not every one. Of 120,000 to 150,000 clones listed, roughly 80% are singletons. Sequencing input: peripheral blood. The receptors stem from a middle-aged man with acute or convalescent COVID-19.

This clone came up once. The chain is built from TRBV15 and TRBJ1-4, with TRBD1 as a possible D gene (6 bases). The CDR3 covers 15 residues. Trimming shortened V by 5 bases and J by 8 bases, and 18 bases separated the two germline ends. Germline assignment: CDR1 LNHNV and CDR2 YYDKDF (reference sequence). CDR3 sequence (DNA): TGTGCCACCAGCGTGACCGGGACAATCAACGAAAAACTGTTTTTT. Amino acids: CATSVTGTINEKLFF.

J is TRBJ1-1 and V is TRBV5-6; D unclear. Germline V lookup: CDR1 SGHDT, CDR2 YYEEEE. The CDR3 totals 13 residues. Trimming cost V 0 bases and J 6 bases, with 9 bases left between them. CDR3 nucleotides: TGTGCCAGCAGCTTGGTCTGGGGAGCTGAAGCTTTCTTT. Amino acids: CASSLVWGAEAFF.

This chain joins TRBV7-9 and TRBJ2-7; D is undetermined. The CDR3 runs to 14 residues. The germline V gene encodes CDR1 SEHNR and CDR2 FQNEAQ (reference sequence). V lost 5 bases and J lost 3, with 14 bases in between. CDR3 sequence (DNA): TGTGCCAGCAGCCCGTCCCTTCGGAGCTACGAGCAGTACTTC. It translates to CASSPSLRSYEQYF.

This rearrangement joins TRBV4-2 to TRBJ2-5; the match to TRBD2 covers 7 bases. The V gene end was trimmed by 8 bases and the J gene end by 5 bases; junction bases not matched to a gene: 11. This CDR3 has 14 residues. Germline V gives CDR1 LGHNA, CDR2 YNFKEQ. CDR3 region: CASSSSGMKETQYF. For the CDR3, the DNA is TGTGCCAGCTCTTCGAGCGGGATGAAGGAGACCCAGTACTTC.

The rearrangement links TRBV5-4 to TRBJ2-1, with D possibly being TRBD2 (5 bases). Trimming took off 4 bases at V and 4 bases at J, with 15 bases between the two ends. CDR3 size: 15 residues. Per the germline V gene, CDR1 is SGHNT and CDR2 is YYREEE (reference sequence). CDR3 DNA: TGTGCCAGCAGCCAGCGGACCGATCTGTACAATGAGCAGTTCTTC. The encoded protein is CASSQRTDLYNEQFF.

This rearrangement joins TRBV3-1 (or the pseudogene TRBV3-2) to TRBJ2-1, with TRBD2 as a possible D gene (7 bases). Between the trimmed V and J ends, which lost 7 bases and 4 bases, there was a span of 17 bases. There are 15 residues in the CDR3. Per the germline V gene, CDR1 is LGHDT and CDR2 is YNNKEL (reference sequence). This chain's CDR3 is CASIRQGGGYNEQFF. DNA of the CDR3: TGTGCCAGCATCCGCCAAGGGGGGGGATACAATGAGCAGTTCTTC.

The V gene is TRBV11-2, the J gene TRBJ2-1; 11 positions match TRBD1. The germline V gene has CDR1 SGHAT and CDR2 FQNNGV. The CDR3 contains 18 residues. V trimming: 5 bases; J trimming: 8 bases; junction bases outside the gene matches: 17. The CDR3 region has the DNA TGTGCCAGCAGCGAAAACCTATTGAATCCGGGACAGGGGGATGAGCAGTTCTTC. It encodes CASSENLLNPGQGDEQFF.